The next 15 T cell receptor beta chains were all read from a single sample in a study of control samples from healthy donors and cancer patients. Some clones are missing from TCRdb's copy, which holds only in-frame ones; the method was immunoSEQ multiplex PCR. The table has about 180,000 clones, approximately 94% seen once; the top ten hold about 1.4%. Sequenced material: blood. Source of these receptors: a man aged 25-45 years in good health.

CDR3 protein: CASSEYYDEQYF. The DNA of the CDR3 is TGTGCCAGCAGTGAATATTATGATGAGCAGTACTTC. The chain joins TRBV25-1 to TRBJ2-7; D is undetermined. The V gene lost 0 bases and the J gene lost 7 bases, with 7 bases spanning the gap. The CDR3 runs to 12 residues. CDR1 MGHDK and CDR2 SYGVNS come from the germline V gene.

This clone was detected once. In nucleotides, the CDR3 is TGTGCCAGCTCACCAGGGTGGTTAGCGGGATACAATGAGCAGTTCTTC. Amino acids: CASSPGWLAGYNEQFF. The rearrangement uses TRBV18 and TRBJ2-1; TRBD2 matches at 8 bases. The CDR3 is 16 residues long. V shed 2 bases and J 4 bases; nucleotides not matched to a gene: 7. Germline V gene data show CDR1 as KGHSH and CDR2 as LQKENI.

About this clone itself: In the same sample, other DNA sequences code for this CDR3. The chain carries TRBV29-1 and TRBJ1-1; 8 bases align to TRBD1. The CDR3 runs 12 residues. Losses at the gene ends were 7 bases for V and 1 base for J; bases not matched to a gene: 2. Per germline, CDR1 SQVTM and CDR2 ANQGSEA. CDR3 region: CSADRGNTEAFF. Written as DNA, the CDR3 is TGCAGCGCCGACAGGGGGAACACTGAAGCTTTCTTT.

The V gene is TRBV19, the J gene TRBJ2-1; 9 nucleotides match TRBD2. Germline loops: CDR1 LNHDA, CDR2 SQIVND (reference sequence). The length of the CDR3 is 14 residues. Germline trimming cut 6 bases from V and 4 bases from J; bases unmatched to any gene: 4. The CDR3 here is CASSKRGVYNEQFF. CDR3 DNA: TGTGCCAGTAGCAAGCGGGGGGTTTACAATGAGCAGTTCTTC.

The J gene is TRBJ2-1, the V gene TRBV28; no definite D call. V was cut by 5 bases and J by 7 bases, with 6 bases left in between. Germline V gene lookup returns CDR1 MDHEN and CDR2 SYDVKM. CDR3 size: 11 residues. In nucleotides, the CDR3 is TGTGCCAGCAGTACCCGGAATGAGCAGTTCTTC. Protein product: CASSTRNEQFF.

The rearrangement joins TRBV18 to TRBJ2-3; 9 positions agree with TRBD2. The junction had 4 bases not matched to a gene; V was cut back by 6 bases and J by 0 bases. This CDR3 is built from 15 residues. Germline V gene data show CDR1 as KGHSH and CDR2 as LQKENI. CDR3 loop: CASSLLAGSTDTQYF. The CDR3 DNA reads TGTGCCAGCTCTCTCCTAGCGGGGAGCACAGATACGCAGTATTTT.

The V and J genes are TRBV18 and TRBJ2-2; tentatively, D is TRBD2 (6 bases). Per the germline V gene, CDR1 is KGHSH and CDR2 is LQKENI. The V and J ends lost 6 bases and 2 bases respectively, with 10 bases between them. This CDR3 is 14 amino acids long. The CDR3 nucleotides are TGTGCCAGCTCCCCGGGACTTAACACCGGGGAGCTGTTTTTT. It specifies CASSPGLNTGELFF.

The V and J genes are TRBV28 and TRBJ1-4, with TRBD1 as a possible D gene (5 bases). The germline V and J ends were trimmed by 6 bases and 5 bases, with 13 bases remaining between them. CDR1 and CDR2 from the germline V gene are MDHEN and SYDVKM. The CDR3 has 14 residues. CDR3 nucleotide sequence: TGTGCCAGCAGGGCCGGGGGTCTAAATGAAAAACTGTTTTTT. It codes for CASRAGGLNEKLFF. The full variable domain, its missing parts supplied by reference TRBV28 and TRBJ1-4, is DVKVTQSSRYLVKRTGEKVFLECVQDMDHENMFWYRQDPGLGLRLIYFSYDVKMKEKGDIPEGYSVSREKKERFSLILESASTNQTSMYLCASRAGGLNEKLFFGSGTQLSVL.

The V call is TRBV5-1, the J call TRBJ2-5; D is possibly TRBD2 (7 bases). The length of the CDR3 is 14 residues. Germline-derived CDR1 and CDR2 are SGHRS and YFSETQ. The V and J ends lost 0 bases and 6 bases respectively, with 12 bases between them. CDR3 in amino acids: CASSLGGGEQTQYF. CDR3 nucleotides: TGCGCCAGCAGCTTGGGCGGGGGCGAGCAGACCCAGTACTTC. The full variable domain, in which reference TRBV5-1 and TRBJ2-5 provide the parts outside the CDR3, is KAGVTQTPRYLIKTRGQQVTLSCSPISGHRSVSWYQQTPGQGLQFLFEYFSETQRNKGNFPGRFSGRQFSNSRSEMNVSTLELGDSALYLCASSLGGGEQTQYFGPGTRLLVL.

This chain links TRBV19 with TRBJ2-5; D is uncertain. V lost 1 base and J lost 1, with 4 bases in between. Germline lookup yields CDR1 LNHDA and CDR2 SQIVND (reference sequence). This CDR3 contains 13 residues. The CDR3 protein is CASSIVAQETQYF. In nucleotides, the CDR3 is TGTGCCAGTAGTATAGTTGCCCAAGAGACCCAGTACTTC. Full variable domain (missing parts from reference TRBV19 and TRBJ2-5): DGGITQSPKYLFRKEGQNVTLSCEQNLNHDAMYWYRQDPGQGLRLIYYSQIVNDFQKGDIAEGYSVSREKKESFPLTVTSAQKNPTAFYLCASSIVAQETQYFGPGTRLLVL.

Here the CDR3 reads CASSQDPLAGGRVTQYF. CDR3 nucleotide sequence: TGCGCCAGCAGCCAAGACCCACTAGCGGGGGGCCGGGTTACGCAGTATTTT. V is TRBV4-3 and J is TRBJ2-3, with 12 bases fitting TRBD2. The V gene end was trimmed by 0 bases and the J gene end by 8 bases; junction bases not matched to a gene: 9. Germline CDR1 and CDR2: LGHNA and YSLEER. CDR3 size: 17 residues.

The genes are TRBV7-8 and TRBJ2-5; D remains unclear. The CDR3 covers 13 residues. CDR1 and CDR2 (germline): SGHVS, FQNEAQ. The V and J ends lost 2 bases and 4 bases respectively, with 8 bases between them. The CDR3 region is CASSLSDGETQYF. CDR3 nucleotides: TGTGCCAGCAGCTTATCCGATGGAGAGACCCAGTACTTC.

The V gene is TRBV9, the J gene TRBJ2-7; D possibly corresponds to TRBD1 (5 bases). CDR1 is SGDLS and CDR2 is YYNGEE in the germline V gene. The germline V and J ends were trimmed by 3 bases and 6 bases, with 13 bases remaining between them. The CDR3 has 13 residues. CDR3 in DNA: TGTGCCAGCAGCGGAACCCAAGGGGTCGAGCAGTACTTC. Its translation is CASSGTQGVEQYF. The whole variable domain, filled in from reference TRBV9 and TRBJ2-7, reads DSGVTQTPKHLITATGQRVTLRCSPRSGDLSVYWYQQSLDQGLQFLIQYYNGEERAKGNILERFSAQQFPDLHSELNLSSLELGDSALYFCASSGTQGVEQYFGPGTRLTVT.

Worth noting for this clone: The sample carries other DNA sequences with the same CDR3. The chain recombines TRBV18 with TRBJ1-2, with TRBD1 as a possible D gene (5 bases). CDR3 length: 13 amino acids. V was pared by 0 bases and J by 3 bases, with 5 bases between. Germline CDR1 reads KGHSH; CDR2 reads LQKENI. The chain's CDR3 is CASSPPGDYGYTF. CDR3 sequence (DNA): TGTGCCAGCTCACCACCAGGGGACTATGGCTACACCTTC.

The chain joins TRBV7-8 to TRBJ1-3; 8 positions match TRBD1. The CDR3 has 17 residues. Losses at the gene ends were 5 bases for V and 3 bases for J; bases not matched to a gene: 12. The germline gives CDR1 SGHVS, CDR2 FQNEAQ. The CDR3, as DNA: TGTGCCAGCAGCCAGCTTGGCCGACAGGGGAATGGAAACACCATATATTTT. It codes for CASSQLGRQGNGNTIYF.